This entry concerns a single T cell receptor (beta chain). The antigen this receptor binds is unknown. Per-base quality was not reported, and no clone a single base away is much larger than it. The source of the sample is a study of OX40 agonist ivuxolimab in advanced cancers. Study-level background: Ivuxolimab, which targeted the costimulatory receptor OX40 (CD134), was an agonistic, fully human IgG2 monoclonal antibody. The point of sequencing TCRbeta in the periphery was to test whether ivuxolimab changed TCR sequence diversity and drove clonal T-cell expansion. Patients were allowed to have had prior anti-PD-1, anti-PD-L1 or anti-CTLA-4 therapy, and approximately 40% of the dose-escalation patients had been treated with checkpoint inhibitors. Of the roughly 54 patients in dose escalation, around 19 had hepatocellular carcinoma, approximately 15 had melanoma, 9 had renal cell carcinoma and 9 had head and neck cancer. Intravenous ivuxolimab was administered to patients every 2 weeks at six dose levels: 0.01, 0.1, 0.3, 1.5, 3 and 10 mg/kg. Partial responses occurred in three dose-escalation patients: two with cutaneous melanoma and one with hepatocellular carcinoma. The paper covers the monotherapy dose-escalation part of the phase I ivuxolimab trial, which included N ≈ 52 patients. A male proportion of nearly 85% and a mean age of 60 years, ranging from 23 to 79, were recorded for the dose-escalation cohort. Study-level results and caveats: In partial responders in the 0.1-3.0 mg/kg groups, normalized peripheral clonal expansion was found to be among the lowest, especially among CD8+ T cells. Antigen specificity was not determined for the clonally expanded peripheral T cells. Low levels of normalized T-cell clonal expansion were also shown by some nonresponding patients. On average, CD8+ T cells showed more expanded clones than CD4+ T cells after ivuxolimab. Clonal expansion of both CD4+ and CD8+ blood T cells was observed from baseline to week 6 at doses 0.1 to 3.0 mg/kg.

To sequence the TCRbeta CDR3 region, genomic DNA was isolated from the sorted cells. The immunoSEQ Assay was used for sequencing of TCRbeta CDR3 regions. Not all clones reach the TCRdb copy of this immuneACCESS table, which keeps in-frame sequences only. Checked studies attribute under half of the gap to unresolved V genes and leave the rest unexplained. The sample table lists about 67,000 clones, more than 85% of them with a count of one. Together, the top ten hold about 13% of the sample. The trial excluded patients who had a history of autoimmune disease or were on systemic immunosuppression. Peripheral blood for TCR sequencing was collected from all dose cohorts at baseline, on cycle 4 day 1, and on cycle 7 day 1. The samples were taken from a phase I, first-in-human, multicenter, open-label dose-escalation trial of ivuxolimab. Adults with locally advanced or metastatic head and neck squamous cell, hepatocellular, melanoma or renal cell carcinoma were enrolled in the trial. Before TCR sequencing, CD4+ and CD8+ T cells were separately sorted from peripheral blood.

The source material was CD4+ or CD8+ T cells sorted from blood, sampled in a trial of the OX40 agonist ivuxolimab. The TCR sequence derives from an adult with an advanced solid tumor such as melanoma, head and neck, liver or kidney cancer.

The CDR3 region: CASSPGSHEQYF. The DNA reads TGTGCCAGCAGTCCCGGAAGTCACGAGCAGTACTTC. The sequence joins TRBV27 to TRBJ2-7; the D gene cannot be resolved reliably. Taken from the germline V gene (reference sequence), the CDR1 and CDR2 loops are MNHEY and SMNVEV. Taken from cysteine to phenylalanine, the CDR3 has 12 residues. Only CDR3 DNA remains: 36 bases, in frame from the first base. Trimming at the junction amounts to 5 bases on V and 5 bases on J, and the germline ends lie 10 bases apart.